Included here is one T cell receptor (beta chain) sequence, with context. Combined were second doses at about 4 or about 12 weeks. The sample belongs to a study of T cell responses to AZD1222 COVID-19 vaccine. With 8 bases clipped from V and 6 bases from J, the junction kept 7 bases outside the gene matches. CDR1 is MDHEN and CDR2 is SYDVKM in the germline V gene. The CDR3 totals 15 residues. TCRdb keeps only in-frame clones here, not all; method: immunoSEQ multiplex PCR. The table has 100,000 to 150,000 clones, more than 80% seen once. This chain joins TRBV28 and TRBJ2-2, with 12 bases matching TRBD2. The receptor comes from an adult who received the AZD1222 COVID-19 vaccine. The sample consisted of peripheral blood, taken 28 days after the second AZD1222 dose. The CDR3 spells CASRSTSGGSGELFF. The CDR3 region has the DNA TGTGCCAGCCGGTCGACTAGCGGGGGCTCCGGGGAGCTGTTTTTT.